This T cell receptor (beta chain) was sequenced in a study of STAT5B mutations in CD4+ large granular lymphocyte leukemia. Note on this clone: Its antigen is not identified.

Clones were sequenced by immunoSEQ multiplex PCR, and TCRdb holds only the in-frame ones, with some missing. The data hold tens of thousands of clones, with roughly 83% observed a single time. The germline gives CDR1 SGHNT, CDR2 YENEEA. With 0 bases removed from V and 6 bases from J, the gap between germline ends came to 24 bases. The CDR3 totals 19 residues. Controls came from buffy coats of healthy blood donors. Study conclusions and caveats: Compared with healthy controls (2/35), patient top clones favored TRBV06 (8/27).

This chain uses TRBV11-3 with TRBJ2-1; D possibly uses TRBD1 or TRBD2 (5 bases each). Material for sequencing was CD4+ T cells from blood buffy coats. This sequence originates from a human donor in good health. CDR3 region: CASSLDLPLGDPGPNEQFF. DNA of the CDR3: TGTGCCAGCAGCTTAGATTTGCCACTGGGGGACCCAGGTCCCAATGAGCAGTTCTTC.